The clone carrying this T cell receptor beta chain occurred many times. Antigen: not known. The CDR3 is made up of 14 amino acids. V was pared by 6 bases and J by 5 bases, with 8 bases of the junction left unmatched. The germline gives CDR1 LNHDA, CDR2 SQIVND (reference sequence). The template used for profiling TCR beta VDJ and CDR3 was genomic DNA. Using its own MiXCR run on the reads, TCRdb lists one record per CDR3 protein. The table includes fewer than 250,000 distinct CDR3 sequences, roughly 56% detected once. These data come from a study of CD8+CD57+ T cells in acquired aplastic anemia. Background on the study: The study obtained an average of around 3.4 ug of DNA from sorted CD4+ and CD8+ cells. Read counts for CD4+ cells (from healthy donors) averaged around 10 million. The study, taken as a whole, reports: Patients and controls shared about 30 CD8+ CDR3 sequences, which appeared highly expressed in patients and within their immunodominant clones. Simpson's diversity of CD8+ cells was not significantly different in patients compared with controls.

J is TRBJ1-1 and V is TRBV19, with 8 nucleotides matching TRBD1. The sequenced sample was sorted CD4+, CD8+, or CD8+CD57+ T cells (not recorded which) from PBMCs. The receptor's source is a human donor in good health, serving as a control. This CDR3 is CASRGQGESTEAFF. CDR3 DNA: TGTGCCAGTAGAGGACAGGGTGAGTCAACTGAAGCTTTCTTT.